Listed below are T cell receptor beta chains from one sample, sequenced in a study of CD8 T cells in ankylosing spondylitis. TCRdb ran MiXCR on the 5' RACE reads and lists one entry per CDR3 protein. This sample has 250,000 or so distinct CDR3 sequences, with roughly a quarter found just once. The sample consisted of blood, either unsorted or a sorted T cell fraction (not recorded which). These receptor sequences come from a male donor with ankylosing spondylitis or in good health (not recorded which). CDR3s include the opening cysteine and the closing phenylalanine or tryptophan. D genes are given only for firm matches. Clone size appears in some rows only: once, few, many, or a class for an expanded clone.

>.|TRBV20-1|.|TRBJ2-5
TGCAGTGCCCGGAGCCAGAGACGTTACCAAGAGACCCAGTACTTC
CSARSQRRYQETQYF
>TRBD1|TRBV20-1|few|TRBJ2-1
TGCAGTGCTAGTCGGGACAGCTACAATGAGCAGTTCTTC
CSASRDSYNEQFF
>.|TRBV2|many|TRBJ2-5
TGTGCCAGCAGTGTGGCCGGGGGCAAGGGGGAGACCCAGTACTTC
CASSVAGGKGETQYF
>.|TRBV6-8|many|TRBJ1-5
TGTGCCAGCAGGCTAACCGGAGGCCTGGTACCCCAGCATTTT
CASRLTGGLVPQHF
>.|TRBV6-1|.|TRBJ1-5
TGTGCCAGCACCGAGGGCAGGGTTGGCAATCAGCCCCAGCATTTT
CASTEGRVGNQPQHF
>.|TRBV6-1|once|TRBJ1-2
TGTGCCAGCAGAAAAAGGACGGACTATGGCTACACCTTC
CASRKRTDYGYTF
>.|TRBV5-1|many|TRBJ2-5
TGCGCCAGCAGCCGTGGGGGGTCAGAGACCCAGTACTTC
CASSRGGSETQYF
>TRBD1|TRBV30|.|TRBJ1-1
TGTGCCTGGAGGGGACAGCAGAACACTGAAGCTTTCTTT
CAWRGQQNTEAFF
>TRBD1|TRBV29-1|many|TRBJ2-3
TGCAGCGTCAGGGGGCGCGGAGATACGCAGTATTTT
CSVRGRGDTQYF
>TRBD1|TRBV20-1|many|TRBJ1-2
TGCAGTGCCCATACGGACAGGGAGGGTGGCTACACCTTC
CSAHTDREGGYTF
>.|TRBV5-6|.|TRBJ1-6
TGTGCCAGCAGCTTGGACAGCGGATACTCACCCCTCCACTTT
CASSLDSGYSPLHF
>TRBD2|TRBV24-1|.|TRBJ2-3
TGTGCCACCAGTGACCGACTAGCGGGCGACACAGATACGCAGTATTTT
CATSDRLAGDTDTQYF
>TRBD1|TRBV5-1|many|TRBJ2-7
TGCGCCAGCAGCTCGGGGGACAGGAACTCCTACGAGCAGTACTTC
CASSSGDRNSYEQYF
>.|TRBV16|many|TRBJ1-2
TGTGCCAGCAGCCAATTGTCCGCGAATGGCTACACCTTC
CASSQLSANGYTF
>TRBD1|TRBV10-3|few|TRBJ1-2
TGTGCCATCAGGGAGGACAGGGGAGACTATGGCTACACCTTC
CAIREDRGDYGYTF
>TRBD2|TRBV20-1|many|TRBJ2-2
TGCAGTGCTAGGGGGACTAGCGGTTACACCGGGGAGCTGTTTTTT
CSARGTSGYTGELFF
>.|TRBV20-1|many|TRBJ2-1
TGCAGTGCTAGGGACGCAGGTAGCTCCTACAATGAGCAGTTCTTC
CSARDAGSSYNEQFF
>TRBD1|TRBV20-1|many|TRBJ1-2
TGCAGTGCTAGAGGGACAGGCTCAAAGATCATCTATGGCTACACCTTC
CSARGTGSKIIYGYTF
>.|TRBV20-1|.|TRBJ2-5
TGCAGTGCCCGAGGAGCGGGCGGATTCCAGGGGACCCAGTACTTC
CSARGAGGFQGTQYF
>.|TRBV19|few|TRBJ1-1
TGTGCCAGTAGTATTCAGGGCACTGAAGCTTTCTTT
CASSIQGTEAFF
>.|TRBV29-1|.|TRBJ2-7
TGCAGCGTTGAAGATTCCTTCGGACCCTACGAGCAGTACTTC
CSVEDSFGPYEQYF
>.|TRBV5-6|.|TRBJ2-1
TGTGCCAGCACCTCGATAGATTTCTCTGAGCAGTTCTTC
CASTSIDFSEQFF